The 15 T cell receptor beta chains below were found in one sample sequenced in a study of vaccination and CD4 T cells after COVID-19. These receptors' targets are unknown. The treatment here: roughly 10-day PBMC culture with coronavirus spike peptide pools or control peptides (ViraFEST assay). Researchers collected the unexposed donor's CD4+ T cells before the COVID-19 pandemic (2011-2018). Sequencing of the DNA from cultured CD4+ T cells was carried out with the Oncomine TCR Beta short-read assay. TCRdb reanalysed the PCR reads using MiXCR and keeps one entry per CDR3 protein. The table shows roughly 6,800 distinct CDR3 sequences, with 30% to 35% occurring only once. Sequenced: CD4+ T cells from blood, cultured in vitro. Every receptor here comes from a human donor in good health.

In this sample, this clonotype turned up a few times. CDR3 nucleotides: TGTGCCAGCAGTGAAAATCCCCCAAGGGAGGGCTACACCTTC. This translates into CASSENPPREGYTF. V is TRBV25-1 and J is TRBJ1-2; D not resolved. Deletions cut 2 bases from V and 8 bases from J, with 15 bases between. CDR1 MGHDK and CDR2 SYGVNS come from the germline V gene. The CDR3 consists of 14 residues.

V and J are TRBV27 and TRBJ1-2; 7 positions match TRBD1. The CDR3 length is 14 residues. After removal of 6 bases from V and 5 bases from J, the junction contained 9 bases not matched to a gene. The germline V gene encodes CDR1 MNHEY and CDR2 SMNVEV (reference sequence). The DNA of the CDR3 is TGTGCCAGCAGCCAGGGGGTAGGGACTTATGGCTACACCTTC. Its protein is CASSQGVGTYGYTF.

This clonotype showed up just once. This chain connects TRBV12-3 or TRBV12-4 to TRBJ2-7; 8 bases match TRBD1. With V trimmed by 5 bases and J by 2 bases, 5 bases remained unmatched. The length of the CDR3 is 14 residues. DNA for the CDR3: TGTGCCAGCAGTATGGGGACAGGCGCCTACGAGCAGTACTTC. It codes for CASSMGTGAYEQYF.

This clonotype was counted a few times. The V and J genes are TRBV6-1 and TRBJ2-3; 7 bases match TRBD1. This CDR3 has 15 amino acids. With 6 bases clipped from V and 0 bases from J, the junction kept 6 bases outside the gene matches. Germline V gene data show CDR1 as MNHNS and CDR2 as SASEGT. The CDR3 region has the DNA TGTGCCAGCAGCGGCCGGGGACAGAGCACAGATACGCAGTATTTT. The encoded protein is CASSGRGQSTDTQYF.

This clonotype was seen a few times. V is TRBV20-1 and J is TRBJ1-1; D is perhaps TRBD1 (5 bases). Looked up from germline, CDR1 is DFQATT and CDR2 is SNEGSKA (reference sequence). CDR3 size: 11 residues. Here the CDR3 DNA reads TGCAGCAGCAGGGAGGACACTGAAGCTTTCTTT. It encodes CSSREDTEAFF.

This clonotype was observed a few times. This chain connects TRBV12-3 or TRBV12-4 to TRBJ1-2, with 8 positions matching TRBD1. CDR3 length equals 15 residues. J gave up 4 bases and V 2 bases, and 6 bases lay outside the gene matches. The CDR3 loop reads CASSLNTGGGYGYTF. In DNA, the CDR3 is TGTGCCAGCAGTTTAAATACAGGGGGAGGCTATGGCTACACCTTC.

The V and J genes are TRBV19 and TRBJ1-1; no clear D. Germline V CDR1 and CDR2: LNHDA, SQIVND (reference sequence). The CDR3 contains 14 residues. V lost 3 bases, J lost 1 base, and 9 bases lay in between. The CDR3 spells CASSISSANTEAFF. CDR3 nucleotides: TGTGCCAGTAGTATTAGTTCAGCGAACACTGAAGCTTTCTTT. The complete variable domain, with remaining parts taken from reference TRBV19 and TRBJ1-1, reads DGGITQSPKYLFRKEGQNVTLSCEQNLNHDAMYWYRQDPGQGLRLIYYSQIVNDFQKGDIAEGYSVSREKKESFPLTVTSAQKNPTAFYLCASSISSANTEAFFGQGTRLTVV.

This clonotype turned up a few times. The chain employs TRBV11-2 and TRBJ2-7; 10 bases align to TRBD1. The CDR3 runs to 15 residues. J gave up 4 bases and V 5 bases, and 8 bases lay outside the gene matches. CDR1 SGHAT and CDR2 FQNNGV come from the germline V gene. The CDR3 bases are TGTGCCAGCAGCCCCCCTCCGGGACAGGGGTACGAGCAGTACTTC. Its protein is CASSPPPGQGYEQYF.

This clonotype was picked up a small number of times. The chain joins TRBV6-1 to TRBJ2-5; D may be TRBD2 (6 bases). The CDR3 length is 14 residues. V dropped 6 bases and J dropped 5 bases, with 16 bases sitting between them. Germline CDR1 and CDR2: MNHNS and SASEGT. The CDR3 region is CASSHRGSFETQYF. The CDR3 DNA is TGTGCCAGCAGCCATCGGGGGAGTTTTGAGACCCAGTACTTC.

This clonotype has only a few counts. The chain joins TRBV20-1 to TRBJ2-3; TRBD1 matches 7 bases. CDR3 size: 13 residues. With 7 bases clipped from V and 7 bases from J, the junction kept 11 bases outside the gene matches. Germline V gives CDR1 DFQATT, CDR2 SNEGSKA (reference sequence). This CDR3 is CSVRGTPENTQYF. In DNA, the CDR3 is TGCAGTGTCAGGGGGACACCAGAGAATACGCAGTATTTT.

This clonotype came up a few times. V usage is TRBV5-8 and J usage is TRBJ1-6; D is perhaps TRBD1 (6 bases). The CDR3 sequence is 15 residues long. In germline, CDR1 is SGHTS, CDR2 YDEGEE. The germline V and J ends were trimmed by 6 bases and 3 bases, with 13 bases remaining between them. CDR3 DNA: TGTGCCAGCACGACCAGGGACATCTATAATTCACCCCTCCACTTT. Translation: CASTTRDIYNSPLHF.

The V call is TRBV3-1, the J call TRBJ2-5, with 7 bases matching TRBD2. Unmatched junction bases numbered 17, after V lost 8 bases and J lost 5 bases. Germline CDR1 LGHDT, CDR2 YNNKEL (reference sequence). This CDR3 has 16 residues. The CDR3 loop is CASQKGTIRAGETQYF. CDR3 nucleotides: TGTGCCAGCCAGAAGGGGACTATTAGGGCGGGGGAGACCCAGTACTTC.

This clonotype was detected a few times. CDR3 protein: CASRRSYTGELFF. Written as DNA, the CDR3 is TGTGCCAGCAGACGTTCTTACACCGGGGAGCTGTTTTTT. J is TRBJ2-2 and V is TRBV7-8; D remains ambiguous. The length of the CDR3 is 13 residues. Germline CDR1 and CDR2: SGHVS and FQNEAQ. The V and J ends lost 6 bases and 3 bases respectively, with 8 bases between them. The whole variable domain, filled in from reference TRBV7-8 and TRBJ2-2, reads GAGVSQSPRYKVAKRGQDVALRCDPISGHVSLFWYQQALGQGPEFLTYFQNEAQLDKSGLPSDRFFAERPEGSVSTLKIQRTQQEDSAVYLCASRRSYTGELFFGEGSRLTVL.

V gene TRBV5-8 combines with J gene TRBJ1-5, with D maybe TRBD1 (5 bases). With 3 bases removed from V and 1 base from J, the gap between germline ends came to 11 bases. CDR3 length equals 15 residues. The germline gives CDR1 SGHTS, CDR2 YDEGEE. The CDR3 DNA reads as TGTGCCAGCAGCTGGATGGGACCGAGCAATCAGCCCCAGCATTTT. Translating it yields CASSWMGPSNQPQHF. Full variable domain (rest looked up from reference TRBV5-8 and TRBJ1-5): EAGVTQSPTHLIKTRGQQATLRCSPISGHTSVYWYQQALGLGLQFLLWYDEGEERNRGNFPPRFSGRQFPNYSSELNVNALELEDSALYLCASSWMGPSNQPQHFGDGTRLSIL.

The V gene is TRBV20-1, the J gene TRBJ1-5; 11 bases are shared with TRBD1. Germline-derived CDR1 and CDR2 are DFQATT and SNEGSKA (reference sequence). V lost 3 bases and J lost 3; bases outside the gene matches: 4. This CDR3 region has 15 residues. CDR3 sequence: CSASRTGGINQPQHF. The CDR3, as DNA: TGCAGTGCTAGCCGGACAGGGGGCATCAATCAGCCCCAGCATTTT.